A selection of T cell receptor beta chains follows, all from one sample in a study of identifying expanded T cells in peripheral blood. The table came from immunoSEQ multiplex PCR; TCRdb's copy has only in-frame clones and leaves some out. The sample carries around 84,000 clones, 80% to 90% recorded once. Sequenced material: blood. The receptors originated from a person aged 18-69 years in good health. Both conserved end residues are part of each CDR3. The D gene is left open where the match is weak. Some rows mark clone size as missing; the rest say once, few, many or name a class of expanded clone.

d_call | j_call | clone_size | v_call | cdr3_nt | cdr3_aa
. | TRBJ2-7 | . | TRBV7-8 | TGTGCCAGCAGCTTAGTGGCCAGAAACTACGAGCAGTACTTC | CASSLVARNYEQYF
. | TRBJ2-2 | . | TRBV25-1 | TGTGCCAGCAGTGATTCTACAGGGCCCGGGGAGCTGTTTTTT | CASSDSTGPGELFF
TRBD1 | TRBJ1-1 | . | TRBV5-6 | TGTGCCAGCAGCACAGACAGGGCGAACACTGAAGCTTTCTTT | CASSTDRANTEAFF
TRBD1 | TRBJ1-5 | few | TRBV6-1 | TGTGCCAGCAGTGTTGGGACAGGGGGCAATCAGCCCCAGCATTTT | CASSVGTGGNQPQHF
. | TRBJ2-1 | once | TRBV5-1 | TGCGCCAGCAGCTCCGGGACGACGGATGAGCAGTTCTTC | CASSSGTTDEQFF
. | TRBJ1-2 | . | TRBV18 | TGTGCCAGCTCACCAGGGAGAGGGGTCCTTAACTATGGCTACACCTTC | CASSPGRGVLNYGYTF
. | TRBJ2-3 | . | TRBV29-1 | TGCAGCGTTGACGTGGGCCTTAGCACAGATACGCAGTATTTT | CSVDVGLSTDTQYF
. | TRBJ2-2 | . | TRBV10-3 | TGTGCCATCTATACCCCCCGGGGTCCCGGGGAGCTGTTTTTT | CAIYTPRGPGELFF
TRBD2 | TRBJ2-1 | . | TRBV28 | TGTGCCACATACGGAGCGGGAGGTATAAATGAGCAGTTCTTC | CATYGAGGINEQFF
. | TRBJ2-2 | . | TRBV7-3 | TGTGCCAGCAGCACCCAGGGTTCCGGGGAGCTGTTTTTT | CASSTQGSGELFF
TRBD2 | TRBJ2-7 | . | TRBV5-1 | TGCGCCAGCAGCCATGGGACTAGCAACCACGAGCAGTACTTC | CASSHGTSNHEQYF
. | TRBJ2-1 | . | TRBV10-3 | TGTGCCATCAGCCCAACGGGCTATGAGCAGTTCTTC | CAISPTGYEQFF
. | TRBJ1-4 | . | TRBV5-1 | TGCGCCAGCAGCTTGACATGGATTAATGAAAAACTGTTTTTT | CASSLTWINEKLFF
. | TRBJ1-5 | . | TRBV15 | TGTGCCACCAGCAGAGACCCCATTCAGCCCCAGCATTTT | CATSRDPIQPQHF
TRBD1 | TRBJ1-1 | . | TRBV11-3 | TGTGCCAGCAGCTCGAGACAGGGGGTGAGTGAAGCTTTCTTT | CASSSRQGVSEAFF
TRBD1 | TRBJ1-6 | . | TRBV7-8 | TGTGCCAGCAGCCTAACAGGGGGTCAATCACCCCTCCACTTT | CASSLTGGQSPLHF
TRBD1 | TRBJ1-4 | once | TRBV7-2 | TGTGCCAGCAGCCAGGGGGCAGGAGAAAAACTGTTTTTT | CASSQGAGEKLFF
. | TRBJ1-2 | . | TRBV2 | TGTGCCAGCAGCAAAGGGCCGGGGAGAAGCTATGGCTACACCTTC | CASSKGPGRSYGYTF
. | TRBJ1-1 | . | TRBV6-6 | TGTGCCAGCAGTTACACTTCAGGGGCGGGGACTGAAGCTTTCTTT | CASSYTSGAGTEAFF
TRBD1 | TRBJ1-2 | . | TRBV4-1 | TGCGCCAGCAGCCGAGGGGACAGGGGGTACTATGGCTACACCTTC | CASSRGDRGYYGYTF
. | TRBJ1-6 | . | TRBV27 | TGTGCCAGCAGTAGTCGGACGGATTATAATTCACCCCTCCACTTT | CASSSRTDYNSPLHF
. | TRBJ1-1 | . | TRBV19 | TGTGCCAGTAGTAGCAACAGGGTAGAGGCCATGAACACTGAAGCTTTCTTT | CASSSNRVEAMNTEAFF
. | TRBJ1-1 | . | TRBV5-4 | TGTGCCAGCAGCTGGGGTCTGGCGCGAGACACTGAAGCTTTCTTT | CASSWGLARDTEAFF
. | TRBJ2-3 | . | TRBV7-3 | TGTGCCAGCAGCTTAGGGGCGGACCCCAGCACAGATACGCAGTATTTT | CASSLGADPSTDTQYF
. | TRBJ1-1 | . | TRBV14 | TGTGCCAGCAGCCAACCAACAGGGTGGAGTTACACTGAAGCTTTCTTT | CASSQPTGWSYTEAFF
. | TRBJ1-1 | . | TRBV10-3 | TGTGCCATCAACCCGGGGGGTCCGAACACTGAAGCTTTCTTT | CAINPGGPNTEAFF
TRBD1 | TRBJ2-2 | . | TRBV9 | TGTGCCAGCAGCGTAGTGGGACAGGGAGTCATCGGGGAGCTGTTTTTT | CASSVVGQGVIGELFF
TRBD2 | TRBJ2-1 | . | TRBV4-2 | TGTGCCAGCAGCCAAGGACTGGCGGGGGCCTACAATGAGCAGTTCTTC | CASSQGLAGAYNEQFF
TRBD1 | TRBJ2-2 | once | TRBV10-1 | TGCGCCAGCAGTGAGTCCCGGGACAGAAAAGACAGTTCGAACACCGGGGAGCTGTTTTTT | CASSESRDRKDSSNTGELFF
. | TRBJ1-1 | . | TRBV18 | TGTGCCAGCTCACCTTCTATCTGGAACACTGAAGCTTTCTTT | CASSPSIWNTEAFF
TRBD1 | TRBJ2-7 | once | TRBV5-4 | TGTGCCAGCAGACTCGACAGGGGGGTCTACGAGCAGTACTTC | CASRLDRGVYEQYF
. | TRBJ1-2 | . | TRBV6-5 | TGTGCCAGCAGTTACGGCCTGGACTATGGCTACACCTTC | CASSYGLDYGYTF
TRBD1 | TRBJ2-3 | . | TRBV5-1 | TGCGCCAGCAGCTTTCGGACAGGGGGAATCACAGATACGCAGTATTTT | CASSFRTGGITDTQYF
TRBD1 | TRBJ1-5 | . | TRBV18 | TGTGCCAGCTCACCACCGTGGACAGGGGGAAGGAATCAGCCCCAGCATTTT | CASSPPWTGGRNQPQHF
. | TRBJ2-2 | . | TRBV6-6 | TGTGCCAGCAGTTACGTGCGCGGAGGCGGGGAGCTGTTTTTT | CASSYVRGGGELFF
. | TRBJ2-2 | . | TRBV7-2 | TGTGCCAGCAGCTTGAACAGGGCCGGGGAGCTGTTTTTT | CASSLNRAGELFF
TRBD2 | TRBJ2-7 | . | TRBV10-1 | TGCGCCAGCAGTGATGCCTGGCGGGAGGGCGCTTTATCCTACGAGCAGTACTTC | CASSDAWREGALSYEQYF
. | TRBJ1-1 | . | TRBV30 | TGTGCCTGGAGTACGCGCAACACTGAAGCTTTCTTT | CAWSTRNTEAFF
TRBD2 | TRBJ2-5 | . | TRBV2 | TGTGCCAGCAGTGAAGGGCGGACTAGCGGGGTTAGCCACCAAGAGACCCAGTACTTC | CASSEGRTSGVSHQETQYF
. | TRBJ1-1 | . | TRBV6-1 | TGTGCCAGCAGTGAAGGTCTAAGATTGGGGGGAAACACTGAAGCTTTCTTT | CASSEGLRLGGNTEAFF
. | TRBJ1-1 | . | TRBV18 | TGTGCCAGCTCACTTCCCGCGAACACTGAAGCTTTCTTT | CASSLPANTEAFF
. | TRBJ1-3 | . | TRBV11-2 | TGTGCCAGCAGCTTAGTCGGACTCTCTGGAAACACCATATATTTT | CASSLVGLSGNTIYF
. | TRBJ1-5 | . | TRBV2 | TGTGCCAGCAGGTATGAGACAGATCAGCCCCAGCATTTT | CASRYETDQPQHF
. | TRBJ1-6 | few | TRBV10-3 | TGTGCCATCAGTGACGGTACAGGGAAAAGATCACCCCTCCACTTT | CAISDGTGKRSPLHF
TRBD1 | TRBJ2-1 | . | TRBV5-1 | TGCGCCAGCAGCTTGCCCGACAGGGGCACCTACAATGAGCAGTTCTTC | CASSLPDRGTYNEQFF
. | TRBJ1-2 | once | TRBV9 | TGTGCCAGCAGCGGGGAGATAGGGGGTGACGCCTATGGCTACACCTTC | CASSGEIGGDAYGYTF
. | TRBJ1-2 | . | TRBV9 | TGTGCCAGCAGCGTAGAGGGGAGCCTTATCTATGGCTACACCTTC | CASSVEGSLIYGYTF
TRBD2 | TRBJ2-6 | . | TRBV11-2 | TGTGCCAGCAGTCCTGCCGGGACTAGCCACTCTGGGGCCAACGTCCTGACTTTC | CASSPAGTSHSGANVLTF
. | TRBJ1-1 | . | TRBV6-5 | TGTGCCAGCAGACAGGGTTTTGGCACTGAAGCTTTCTTT | CASRQGFGTEAFF
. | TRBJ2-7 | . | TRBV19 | TGTGCCAGTAGTAGTTTACGGGGACCGAGTTACGAGCAGTACTTC | CASSSLRGPSYEQYF
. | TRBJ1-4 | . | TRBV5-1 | TGCGCCAGCAGCTTGGGCGAAAAACTGTTTTTT | CASSLGEKLFF
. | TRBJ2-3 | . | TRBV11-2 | TGTGCCAGCAGCTTAGGGGCTTTAAGGGGAGATACGCAGTATTTT | CASSLGALRGDTQYF
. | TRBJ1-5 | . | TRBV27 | TGTGCCAGCAGTTTGGCGGGTGGCAGGGACCAGCCCCAGCATTTT | CASSLAGGRDQPQHF
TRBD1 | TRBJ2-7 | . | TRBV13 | TGTGCCAGCAGCGCATGGGGACAGGGGTTATACGAGCAGTACTTC | CASSAWGQGLYEQYF
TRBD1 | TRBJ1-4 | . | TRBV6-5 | TGTGCCAGCAGAACGACAGGGGGAGAAAAACTGTTTTTT | CASRTTGGEKLFF
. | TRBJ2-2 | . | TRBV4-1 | TGCGCCAGCAGCCAAGCCAGGGGGGACACCGGGGAGCTGTTTTTT | CASSQARGDTGELFF
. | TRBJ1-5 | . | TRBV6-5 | TGTGCCAGCAGTTACGGCAGCCATCAGCCCCAGCATTTT | CASSYGSHQPQHF
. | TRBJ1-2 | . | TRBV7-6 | TGTGCCAGCAGCCAGACGGTAGGGCACGGCTACACCTTC | CASSQTVGHGYTF
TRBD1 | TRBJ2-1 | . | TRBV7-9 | TGTGCCAGCAGCACGGGACAGTCCGAATCCTACAATGAGCAGTTCTTC | CASSTGQSESYNEQFF
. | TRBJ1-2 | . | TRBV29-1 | TGCAGCGTTGAAGAGCCCACGGACAGAAGGCAGAACTATGGCTACACCTTC | CSVEEPTDRRQNYGYTF